The present T cell receptor (beta chain) was sequenced within a study of T cell repertoires in cytomegalovirus infection. Study-wide background: Recently identified HLA-C-restricted and well-studied HLA-B-restricted CMV epitopes were used. Shared public TCR beta signatures pointed to both CMV infection and a matching HLA type.

V was pared by 8 bases and J by 2 bases, with 11 bases between. Germline CDR1 reads SNHLY; CDR2 reads FYNNEI. This CDR3 region has 13 residues. General observations from the study: HLA-C-restricted TCR beta clonotypes specific for CMV led the ex vivo response.

TCRdb re-called the reads through MiXCR, storing one row per CDR3 protein. The table shows around 200,000 distinct CDR3 sequences, with roughly two fifths occurring only once. This clonotype was found a few times. Antigen: not known. The sequenced sample was CD8+ T cells from cultured PBMCs, obtained from culture after CMV antigen stimulation. The chain links TRBV2 to TRBJ2-3; D unresolved. The origin of this receptor is a human donor in good health (CMV status not recorded). Some clones in this sample may be carry-over from other donors' samples. In DNA form, the CDR3 reads TGTGCCAGCGCGGATACCTACACAGATACGCAGTATTTT. Encoded protein: CASADTYTDTQYF.